A single sample gave rise to the 5 T cell receptor beta chains below, sequenced in a study of cytomegalovirus exposure and HLA in healthy donors. PCR amplification relied on 60 Vbeta primers (plus 13 Jbeta primers). Measured with immunoSEQ multiplex PCR; TCRdb has only the in-frame clones, and not every one. The table records about 190,000 clones, more than 70% of them present only once. The specimen sequenced was PBMCs. These receptors were obtained from a boy aged 5 to 17 in good health and CMV-seronegative.

This chain connects TRBV6-4 to TRBJ2-7; TRBD1 agrees at 7 bases. The CDR3 length is 15 residues. The junction had 9 bases not matched to a gene; V was cut back by 4 bases and J by 3 bases. In germline, CDR1 is MRHNA, CDR2 SNTAGT. This chain's CDR3 is CASSARGQRYYEQYF. The CDR3 DNA reads TGTGCCAGCAGTGCTAGGGGGCAAAGATACTACGAGCAGTACTTC.

V and J are TRBV10-2 and TRBJ1-1; possibly TRBD1 for D (5 bases). Germline V gene sequence: CDR1 WSHSY, CDR2 SAAADI. V lost 7 bases to trimming and J lost 10 bases, with 13 bases between them. This CDR3 is 11 amino acids long. The CDR3 here is CASTPGFGAFF. The DNA of the CDR3 is TGCGCCAGCACACCAGGGTTCGGAGCTTTCTTT.

The chain employs TRBV13 and TRBJ2-1; 11 positions match TRBD2. V trimming: 3 bases; J trimming: 2 bases; junction bases outside the gene matches: 0. Germline CDR1 and CDR2: PRHDT and FYEKMQ (reference sequence). This CDR3 comprises 15 residues. The CDR3 nucleotides are TGTGCCAGCAGCTTTAGCGGGGGGGCCTACAATGAGCAGTTCTTC. Translation gives CASSFSGGAYNEQFF.

The CDR3 region is CASSSPGGLHTDTQYF. The CDR3 nucleotides are TGTGCCAGCAGCTCACCGGGGGGGCTCCACACAGATACGCAGTATTTT. The V call is TRBV13, the J call TRBJ2-3; 8 bases align to TRBD2. CDR1 and CDR2 from the germline V gene are PRHDT and FYEKMQ (reference sequence). V gave up 4 bases and J gave up 2 bases; unmatched junction bases: 8. The CDR3 runs 16 residues.

The chain employs TRBV29-1 and TRBJ1-1; D is unclear. Germline V gene data show CDR1 as SQVTM and CDR2 as ANQGSEA. Trimming shortened V by 4 bases and J by 12 bases, and 15 bases separated the two germline ends. The CDR3 loop spans 11 amino acids. The CDR3 loop is CSVGLGWESFF. In DNA form, the CDR3 reads TGCAGCGTTGGACTCGGATGGGAGTCTTTCTTT.